This T cell receptor beta chain appears in the sequencing data of a study of CD8 T cells in ankylosing spondylitis. General study points: Several of the motif variants were reported before in synovial fluid and blood from reactive arthritis. Ankylosing spondylitis blood appeared to be characterized by a TCR beta motif of 8 or 9 highly homologous variants.

With molecular barcodes, quantitative 5'-RACE was used to make the TCR beta libraries. TCRdb processed the 5' RACE reads anew with MiXCR; each CDR3 protein has one entry. The data hold a few hundred thousand distinct CDR3 sequences, with 8% observed a single time. This clonotype appeared a few times. As yet, its antigen is unknown. Germline V gene lookup returns CDR1 MNHEY and CDR2 SVGEGT. Trimming removed 0 bases at V and 2 bases at J, with 4 bases between. The CDR3 covers 13 residues. The clonotype originates from a male donor with ankylosing spondylitis. The chain employs TRBV6-2 or TRBV6-3 and TRBJ1-2; no clear D. Specimen: blood, either unsorted or a sorted T cell fraction (not recorded which). CDR3: CASSYSANYGYTF. The DNA of the CDR3 is TGTGCCAGCAGTTACTCAGCAAACTATGGCTACACCTTC.